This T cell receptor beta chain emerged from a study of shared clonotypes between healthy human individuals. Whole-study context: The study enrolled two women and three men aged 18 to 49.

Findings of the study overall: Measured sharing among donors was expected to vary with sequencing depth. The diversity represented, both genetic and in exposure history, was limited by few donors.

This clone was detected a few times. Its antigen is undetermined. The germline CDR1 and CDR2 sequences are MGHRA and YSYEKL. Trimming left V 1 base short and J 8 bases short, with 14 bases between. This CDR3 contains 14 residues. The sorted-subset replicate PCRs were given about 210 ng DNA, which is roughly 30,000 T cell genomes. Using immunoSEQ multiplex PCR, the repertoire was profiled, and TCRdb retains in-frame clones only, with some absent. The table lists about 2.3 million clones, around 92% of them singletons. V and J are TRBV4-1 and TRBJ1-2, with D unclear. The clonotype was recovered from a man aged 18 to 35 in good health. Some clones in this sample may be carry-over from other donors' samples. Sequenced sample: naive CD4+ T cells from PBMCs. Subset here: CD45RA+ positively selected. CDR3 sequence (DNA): TGCGCCAGCAGCCAAGGGAAGGGAGCGGGGGGCTACACCTTC. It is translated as CASSQGKGAGGYTF.